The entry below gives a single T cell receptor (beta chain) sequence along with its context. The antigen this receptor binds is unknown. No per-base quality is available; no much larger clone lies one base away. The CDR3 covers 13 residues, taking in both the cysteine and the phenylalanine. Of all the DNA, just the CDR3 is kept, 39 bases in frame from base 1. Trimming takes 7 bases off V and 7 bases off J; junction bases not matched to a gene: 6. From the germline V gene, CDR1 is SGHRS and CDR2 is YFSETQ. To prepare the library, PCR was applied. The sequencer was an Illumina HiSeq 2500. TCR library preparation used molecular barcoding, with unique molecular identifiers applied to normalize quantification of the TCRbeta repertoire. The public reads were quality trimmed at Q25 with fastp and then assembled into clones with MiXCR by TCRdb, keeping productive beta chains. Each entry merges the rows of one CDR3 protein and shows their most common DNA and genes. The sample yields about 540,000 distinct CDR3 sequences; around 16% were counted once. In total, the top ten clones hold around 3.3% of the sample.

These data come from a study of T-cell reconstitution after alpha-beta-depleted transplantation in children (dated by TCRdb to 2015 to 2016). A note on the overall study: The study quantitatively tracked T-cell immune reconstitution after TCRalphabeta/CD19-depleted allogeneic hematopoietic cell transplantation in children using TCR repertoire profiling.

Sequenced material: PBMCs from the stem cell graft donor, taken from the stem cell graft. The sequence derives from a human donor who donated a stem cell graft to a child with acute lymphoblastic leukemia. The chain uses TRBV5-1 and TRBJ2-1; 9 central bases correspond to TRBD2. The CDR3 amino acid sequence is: CASRPSGANEQFF. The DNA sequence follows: TGCGCCAGCCGACCTAGCGGGGCGAATGAGCAGTTCTTC.